These T cell receptor beta chains were read from a single sample in a study of T cells in Graves' hyperthyroidism and ophthalmopathy. TCRdb re-derived calls from the multiplex PCR reads in MiXCR, one entry per CDR3 protein. The data hold 650,000 to 750,000 distinct CDR3 sequences, with 13% to 15% observed a single time. Sequencing was performed on blood. The receptor source for this set is a woman aged 18 to 35 with Graves' hyperthyroidism. Each CDR3 is given with its conserved first and last residue. D genes are given only for firm matches. Not all rows give a size; the values are once, few, many and, for expanded clones, a class.

clone_size: many
d_call: TRBD2
j_call: TRBJ2-5
v_call: TRBV12-3/TRBV12-4
cdr3_nt: TGTGCCAGCACCCTGGGACTAGCGGACGAAGAGACCCAGTACTTC
cdr3_aa: CASTLGLADEETQYF

clone_size: many
d_call: -
j_call: TRBJ1-5
v_call: TRBV3-1
cdr3_nt: TGTGCCAGCAGCCAAGAGTATAATCAGCCCCAGCATTTT
cdr3_aa: CASSQEYNQPQHF

clone_size: many
d_call: TRBD1
j_call: TRBJ1-5
v_call: TRBV28
cdr3_nt: TGTGCCAGCAGAGTCCACAGGGGGAGCAATCAGCCCCAGCATTTT
cdr3_aa: CASRVHRGSNQPQHF

clone_size: -
d_call: -
j_call: TRBJ2-1
v_call: TRBV27
cdr3_nt: TGTGCCAGCAGTCCCCTTACAGGGATTCTAAATTCCTACAATGAGCAGTTCTTC
cdr3_aa: CASSPLTGILNSYNEQFF

clone_size: many
d_call: -
j_call: TRBJ1-1
v_call: TRBV5-6
cdr3_nt: TGTGCCAGCACCCCTGTGGGTGACTGGGGGGCCGGAACTGAAGCTTTCTTT
cdr3_aa: CASTPVGDWGAGTEAFF

clone_size: many
d_call: -
j_call: TRBJ2-1
v_call: TRBV12-3/TRBV12-4
cdr3_nt: TGTGCCAGCAGTTTTGGGGCAACATTACGGTACAATGAGCAGTTCTTC
cdr3_aa: CASSFGATLRYNEQFF

clone_size: -
d_call: TRBD2
j_call: TRBJ2-3
v_call: TRBV30
cdr3_nt: TGTGCCTGGAGTGTTCTCGGCGGGAGGGCAGATACGCAGTATTTT
cdr3_aa: CAWSVLGGRADTQYF

clone_size: many
d_call: -
j_call: TRBJ2-7
v_call: TRBV18
cdr3_nt: TGTGCCAGCTCACCACCTGGACACACCTACGAGCAGTACTTC
cdr3_aa: CASSPPGHTYEQYF

clone_size: -
d_call: TRBD1
j_call: TRBJ2-7
v_call: TRBV19
cdr3_nt: TGTGCCAGTAGTTCGTCCGACAGGGGTTTTGTGAGCGAGCAGTACTTC
cdr3_aa: CASSSSDRGFVSEQYF

clone_size: many
d_call: -
j_call: TRBJ2-7
v_call: TRBV11-2
cdr3_nt: TGTGCCAGCAGCTTAGTAGGGGAAGTGTGGGGGCGTGACTCCTACGAGCAGTACTTC
cdr3_aa: CASSLVGEVWGRDSYEQYF

clone_size: -
d_call: -
j_call: TRBJ2-2
v_call: TRBV6-2/TRBV6-3
cdr3_nt: TGTGCCAGCAGTTACTCCACCCGGGAGCTGTTTTTT
cdr3_aa: CASSYSTRELFF

clone_size: many
d_call: -
j_call: TRBJ2-2
v_call: TRBV6-5
cdr3_nt: TGTGCCAGCAGTTACGGTCCGGGCACCGGGGAGCTGTTTTTT
cdr3_aa: CASSYGPGTGELFF

clone_size: few
d_call: -
j_call: TRBJ1-1
v_call: TRBV20-1
cdr3_nt: TGCAGTGCTCCTAACCCGCGAGAGGGGCGGACTGAAGCTTTCTTT
cdr3_aa: CSAPNPREGRTEAFF

clone_size: many
d_call: -
j_call: TRBJ1-2
v_call: TRBV6-5
cdr3_nt: TGTGCCAGCAGTTACTACAGGGAAGGCTATGGCTACACCTTC
cdr3_aa: CASSYYREGYGYTF

clone_size: many
d_call: TRBD1
j_call: TRBJ1-1
v_call: TRBV7-6
cdr3_nt: TGTGCCAGCAGCGACGACAGGGGATCTGACACTGAAGCTTTCTTT
cdr3_aa: CASSDDRGSDTEAFF

clone_size: many
d_call: -
j_call: TRBJ1-2
v_call: TRBV28
cdr3_nt: TGTGCCAGCAGTTTAGCCCAGACAGTCTTCGGAGCTAACTATGGCTACACCTTC
cdr3_aa: CASSLAQTVFGANYGYTF

clone_size: many
d_call: TRBD2
j_call: TRBJ2-3
v_call: TRBV7-3
cdr3_nt: TGTGCCAGCAGCCCTAGCGGAGCACGCACAGATACGCAGTATTTT
cdr3_aa: CASSPSGARTDTQYF

clone_size: many
d_call: -
j_call: TRBJ2-1
v_call: TRBV7-8
cdr3_nt: TGTGCCAGCAGCACTTACTCGGGACCCCGGGACAATGAGCAGTTCTTC
cdr3_aa: CASSTYSGPRDNEQFF

clone_size: many
d_call: TRBD1
j_call: TRBJ2-7
v_call: TRBV13
cdr3_nt: TGTGCCAGCAGCCCAGAGGACAGGACCTACGAGCAGTACTTC
cdr3_aa: CASSPEDRTYEQYF

clone_size: many
d_call: -
j_call: TRBJ2-1
v_call: TRBV11-2
cdr3_nt: TGTGCCAGCAGGGGCGTCAATGAGCAGTTCTTC
cdr3_aa: CASRGVNEQFF

clone_size: -
d_call: -
j_call: TRBJ1-2
v_call: TRBV6-2/TRBV6-3
cdr3_nt: TGTGCCAGCAGTCCTCTACAGGGATTCTTCGGGGGCTACACCTTC
cdr3_aa: CASSPLQGFFGGYTF

clone_size: -
d_call: -
j_call: TRBJ2-7
v_call: TRBV24-1
cdr3_nt: TGTGCCACCAGTGTGAGGGATAGGGAATCCTACGAGCAGTACTTC
cdr3_aa: CATSVRDRESYEQYF

clone_size: few
d_call: TRBD2
j_call: TRBJ2-2
v_call: TRBV24-1
cdr3_nt: TGTGCCACCAGTGATTTAGGGAGACTAGCGGGAGGTACCGGGGAGCTGTTTTTT
cdr3_aa: CATSDLGRLAGGTGELFF

clone_size: many
d_call: -
j_call: TRBJ2-7
v_call: TRBV28
cdr3_nt: TGTGCCAGCAGTTCCGGCGGGACAGCCCGAACCTACGAGCAGTACTTC
cdr3_aa: CASSSGGTARTYEQYF

clone_size: few
d_call: -
j_call: TRBJ2-2
v_call: TRBV2
cdr3_nt: TGTGCCAGCAAATCAGGGTCTCCGAACACCGGGGAGCTGTTTTTT
cdr3_aa: CASKSGSPNTGELFF

clone_size: -
d_call: -
j_call: TRBJ2-5
v_call: TRBV15
cdr3_nt: TGTGCCACCAGCAGAGTTCGAGGGATTGGAGAGACCCAGTACTTC
cdr3_aa: CATSRVRGIGETQYF

clone_size: -
d_call: -
j_call: TRBJ2-3
v_call: TRBV7-9
cdr3_nt: TGTGCCAGCAGCCTTTGGACAGAGATCACAGATACGCAGTATTTT
cdr3_aa: CASSLWTEITDTQYF

clone_size: many
d_call: -
j_call: TRBJ2-3
v_call: TRBV11-2
cdr3_nt: TGTGCCAGCAGCGTGTTCGAGATCACAGATACGCAGTATTTT
cdr3_aa: CASSVFEITDTQYF

clone_size: -
d_call: -
j_call: TRBJ1-1
v_call: TRBV12-3/TRBV12-4
cdr3_nt: TGTGCCAGCACTTCTTTGTATCCCCTGAGGGGCCAGAACACTGAAGCTTTCTTT
cdr3_aa: CASTSLYPLRGQNTEAFF

clone_size: -
d_call: TRBD1
j_call: TRBJ2-7
v_call: TRBV30
cdr3_nt: TGTGCCTGGAACGTAGATCTACTTGGGACAGGCCGACCCTACGAGCAGTACTTC
cdr3_aa: CAWNVDLLGTGRPYEQYF

clone_size: many
d_call: -
j_call: TRBJ1-2
v_call: TRBV20-1
cdr3_nt: TGCAGTGCCAGCCCCACAGGGCAATATGGCTACACCTTC
cdr3_aa: CSASPTGQYGYTF

clone_size: many
d_call: -
j_call: TRBJ2-7
v_call: TRBV4-1
cdr3_nt: TGCGCCAGCAGCCAAGAGCGGGCAGGTCCCTACGAGCAGTACTTC
cdr3_aa: CASSQERAGPYEQYF

clone_size: -
d_call: -
j_call: TRBJ2-7
v_call: TRBV27
cdr3_nt: TGTGCCAGCAGTTTTTTCCCAGCGGGTTACTCCTACGAGCAGTACTTC
cdr3_aa: CASSFFPAGYSYEQYF

clone_size: many
d_call: -
j_call: TRBJ2-1
v_call: TRBV20-1
cdr3_nt: TGCAGTGCTAGCCCCTTGGTCTACAATGAGCAGTTCTTC
cdr3_aa: CSASPLVYNEQFF

clone_size: many
d_call: -
j_call: TRBJ1-1
v_call: TRBV10-3
cdr3_nt: TGTGCCATTTCAGGGTTTGAGGTGGCTGAAGCTTTCTTT
cdr3_aa: CAISGFEVAEAFF

clone_size: many
d_call: -
j_call: TRBJ2-2
v_call: TRBV7-9
cdr3_nt: TGTGCCAGCAGCTTGACGACCACCGGGGAGCTGTTTTTT
cdr3_aa: CASSLTTTGELFF

clone_size: many
d_call: -
j_call: TRBJ1-2
v_call: TRBV30
cdr3_nt: TGTGCCTGGAGTGTACTTCGTGGCTACACCTTC
cdr3_aa: CAWSVLRGYTF

clone_size: -
d_call: -
j_call: TRBJ2-7
v_call: TRBV24-1
cdr3_nt: TGTGCCACCTCCACGGGGCTGGTAAGCAATGAGCAGTACTTC
cdr3_aa: CATSTGLVSNEQYF

clone_size: -
d_call: TRBD1
j_call: TRBJ2-7
v_call: TRBV19
cdr3_nt: TGTGCCAGTAGTGGGGGACAGTCCCGGGTCTCCTACGAGCAGTACTTC
cdr3_aa: CASSGGQSRVSYEQYF

clone_size: many
d_call: -
j_call: TRBJ2-7
v_call: TRBV5-1
cdr3_nt: TGCGCCAGCAGCTTGGGAGGGCAAGGCCCCTACGAGCAGTACTTC
cdr3_aa: CASSLGGQGPYEQYF

clone_size: -
d_call: -
j_call: TRBJ2-1
v_call: TRBV13
cdr3_nt: TGTGCCAGCAGCACGCCTTATAGCGGAGGGGACAATGAGCAGTTCTTC
cdr3_aa: CASSTPYSGGDNEQFF

clone_size: many
d_call: -
j_call: TRBJ1-2
v_call: TRBV30
cdr3_nt: TGTGCCTGGAGTGTAGGGTTTAGCCGGCCCAACTATGGCTACACCTTC
cdr3_aa: CAWSVGFSRPNYGYTF

clone_size: many
d_call: TRBD2
j_call: TRBJ2-3
v_call: TRBV20-1
cdr3_nt: TGCAGTGCTCCAGACTGGACTAGCGCAGATACGCAGTATTTT
cdr3_aa: CSAPDWTSADTQYF

clone_size: -
d_call: TRBD1
j_call: TRBJ1-6
v_call: TRBV7-3
cdr3_nt: TGTGCCAGCAGCCGGGGGACAGCCTATAATTCACCCCTCCACTTT
cdr3_aa: CASSRGTAYNSPLHF